The clone carrying this TCR beta chain was seen a few times. Antigen unknown. This sample is part of a study of T cell repertoires in cytomegalovirus infection. About the study: Matching HLA type, along with CMV infection, was indicated by public TCR beta signatures. Study conclusions and caveats: In two of eight donors, the top clonotype was HLA-C-restricted CMV-specific.

The CDR3 spans 16 residues. V was pared by 1 base and J by 4 bases, with 5 bases of the junction left unmatched. Each CDR3 protein is one row after TCRdb ran MiXCR on the reads. The sample holds about 130,000 distinct CDR3 sequences, 20% to 30% seen once. This chain connects TRBV12-3 or TRBV12-4 to TRBJ2-1, with 9 bases that match TRBD2. The source is a human donor in good health (CMV status not recorded). Some clones in this sample may be carry-over from other donors' samples. The sequenced material came from PBMCs, sequenced either directly or after in vitro stimulation (not recorded which). The CDR3 here is CASSLVPGLAYNEQFF. The CDR3, as DNA: TGTGCCAGCAGTTTAGTTCCCGGACTAGCGTACAATGAGCAGTTCTTC.